Below are 2 T cell receptor beta chains sequenced from a single sample in a study of T cell responses to AZD1222 COVID-19 vaccine. TCRdb's copy holds only in-frame clones and misses some; the assay was immunoSEQ multiplex PCR. The repertoire holds more than 65,000 clones, roughly 88% seen once, with around 3.6% in the top ten. The sequences come from peripheral blood, collected 28 days after the second AZD1222 dose. These receptors were collected from an adult who received the AZD1222 COVID-19 vaccine.

The rearrangement links TRBV12-2 to TRBJ1-2; TRBD1, as called in the table, went unchecked against the DNA. TRBV12-2 is recorded as a pseudogene. The CDR3 extends over 16 amino acids. The CDR3: CASRLARDRVRNGYTF. The CDR3 nucleotides read TGTGCAAGTCGCTTAGCTCGTGACAGGGTTCGCAATGGCTACACCTTC.

This clone occurred a few times. Other nucleotide sequences from this sample produce the same CDR3. The V call is TRBV7-6, the J call TRBJ1-1; TRBD1 is a possible D gene (6 bases). The V gene's germline CDR1 is SGHVS and CDR2 FNYEAQ. This CDR3 region has 14 residues. The V end lost 5 bases, the J end lost 0 bases, and 10 bases lay between the germline ends. CDR3 loop: CASSPTGLNTEAFF. The CDR3, as DNA: TGTGCCAGCAGCCCCACAGGGTTGAACACTGAAGCTTTCTTT.